A single sample is the source of the 20 T cell receptor beta chains below, sequenced in a study of T cells in Graves' hyperthyroidism and ophthalmopathy. There were TCR beta CDR3 regions amplified from RNA transcripts. HTBI primers were employed in a first-round RT-PCR of the TCR CDR3. TCRdb independently ran MiXCR on the multiplex PCR reads; one entry per CDR3 protein. Of 450,000 to 550,000 distinct CDR3 sequences listed, approximately 24% are singletons. The sample comprised blood. The receptors shown here come from a woman in her twenties or thirties with Graves' ophthalmopathy.

This clonotype was picked up many times. The chain is built from TRBV19 and TRBJ1-2, with D perhaps matching TRBD1 (6 bases). Trimming left V 3 bases short and J 6 bases short, with 14 bases between. CDR3 length equals 14 residues. Germline V gene data show CDR1 as LNHDA and CDR2 as SQIVND (reference sequence). CDR3 DNA sequence: TGTGCCAGTAGTATCGGGGGCGGTGAGGATGGCTACACCTTC. Translation gives CASSIGGGEDGYTF.

V is TRBV12-3 or TRBV12-4 and J is TRBJ2-7, with D perhaps matching TRBD1 (6 bases). The CDR3 sequence is 14 residues long. V gave up 10 bases and J gave up 0 bases, with 16 bases separating them. CDR3: CATAVTDSSYEQYF. The CDR3 bases are TGTGCCACAGCCGTCACGGACAGCTCCTACGAGCAGTACTTC.

The chain joins TRBV15 to TRBJ1-1, with a weak D call TRBD1 (5 bases). Germline loops: CDR1 LNHNV, CDR2 YYDKDF (reference sequence). The V and J ends lost 0 bases and 5 bases respectively, with 7 bases between them. The CDR3 spans 13 residues. CDR3 amino acids: CATSREPGTEAFF. The DNA of the CDR3 is TGTGCCACCAGCAGAGAGCCAGGGACTGAAGCTTTCTTT.

This clonotype was detected many times. The rearrangement uses TRBV6-2 or TRBV6-3 and TRBJ2-7, with D possibly being TRBD1 or TRBD2 (6 bases each). The V gene's germline CDR1 is MNHEY and CDR2 SVGEGT. The length of the CDR3 is 17 residues. V was cut by 2 bases and J by 3 bases, with 20 bases left in between. CDR3 bases: TGTGCCAGCAGTTACGGGGGGCCCACAGGGCCCAACTACGAGCAGTACTTC. Its protein product is CASSYGGPTGPNYEQYF.

In this sample, this clonotype turned up many times. The chain links TRBV12-5 to TRBJ2-2; 8 bases match TRBD2. CDR1 LGHNT and CDR2 FRNRAP come from the germline V gene. The length of the CDR3 is 16 residues. J was trimmed by 0 bases and V by 3 bases; bases with no gene match: 3. The CDR3 DNA follows: TGTGCTAGTGGTTTTAGCGGGGATTCGAACACCGGGGAGCTGTTTTTT. Translated: CASGFSGDSNTGELFF.

Details on this clonotype: This sequence may be a read error, since a much larger clone differs from it by one base. The CDR3 ends on some other residue instead of the conserved phenylalanine or tryptophan, so this is likely a read error. J is TRBJ1-1 and V is TRBV18; TRBD1 might be the D (5 bases). CDR3 size: 13 residues. Germline V lookup: CDR1 KGHSH, CDR2 LQKENI. Trimming cost V 0 bases and J 7 bases, with 9 bases left between them. This chain's CDR3 is CASSPPKGLEAFS. As DNA, the CDR3 is TGTGCCAGCTCACCACCGAAGGGGCTTGAAGCTTTCTCT.

The table lists this clonotype with a few counts. The chain has TRBV6-2 or TRBV6-3 and TRBJ2-7; 8 positions agree with TRBD2. Trimming took 6 bases from V and 5 from J; bases not matched to a gene: 12. The germline CDR1 and CDR2 sequences are MNHEY and SVGEGT. The CDR3 runs to 15 residues. The CDR3 spells CASSGGAGGSDEQYF. The CDR3 DNA is TGTGCCAGCAGCGGCGGGGCGGGAGGAAGCGACGAGCAGTACTTC.

This clonotype appeared many times. The chain has TRBV5-1 and TRBJ2-3; D is unclear. Germline CDR1 reads SGHRS; CDR2 reads YFSETQ. The germline V and J ends were trimmed by 3 bases and 0 bases, with 5 bases remaining between them. The CDR3 spans 13 residues. This CDR3 is CASSSGSTDTQYF. DNA of the CDR3: TGCGCCAGCAGCTCTGGAAGCACAGATACGCAGTATTTT. Full variable domain (missing parts from reference TRBV5-1 and TRBJ2-3): KAGVTQTPRYLIKTRGQQVTLSCSPISGHRSVSWYQQTPGQGLQFLFEYFSETQRNKGNFPGRFSGRQFSNSRSEMNVSTLELGDSALYLCASSSGSTDTQYFGPGTRLTVL.

This clonotype was seen only a few times. This sequence joins TRBV10-3 and TRBJ1-1; D is unresolved. Trimming took 3 bases from V and 0 from J, leaving 14 bases between them. The length of the CDR3 is 16 residues. Germline CDR1 is ENHRY and CDR2 is SYGVKD. The CDR3 sequence is CAISERARTMNTEAFF. CDR3 nucleotide sequence: TGTGCCATCAGTGAAAGGGCCAGGACGATGAACACTGAAGCTTTCTTT.

V and J are TRBV6-5 and TRBJ1-5; D is undetermined. The CDR3 is made up of 13 amino acids. CDR1 and CDR2 from the germline V gene are MNHEY and SVGAGI. Trimming removed 2 bases from V and 5 bases from J, with 7 bases in between. The CDR3 reads CASSYRVYQPQHF. The CDR3 DNA follows: TGTGCCAGCAGTTACCGGGTATATCAGCCCCAGCATTTT.

This clonotype was observed many times. This chain joins TRBV7-2 and TRBJ1-2; no reliable D call. The CDR3 has 14 amino acids. Deletions cut 5 bases from V and 4 bases from J, with 14 bases between. CDR1 SGHTA and CDR2 FQGNSA come from the germline V gene. In nucleotides, the CDR3 is TGTGCCAGCAGCGCAGGACCCGGACTCTATGGCTACACCTTC. This gives the protein CASSAGPGLYGYTF.

This clonotype was counted at least ten times. The chain combines TRBV7-9 with TRBJ1-2; D is unresolved. Trimming took 3 bases from V and 3 from J, leaving 8 bases between them. Germline-derived CDR1 and CDR2 are SEHNR and FQNEAQ (reference sequence). This CDR3 has 13 amino acids. As DNA, the CDR3 is TGTGCCAGCAGCTTCGACGGATACTATGGCTACACCTTC. It encodes CASSFDGYYGYTF.

This clonotype occurred many times. J is TRBJ1-2 and V is TRBV9, with 7 bases aligning to TRBD1. V lost 0 bases and J lost 8; bases outside the gene matches: 7. Per germline, CDR1 SGDLS and CDR2 YYNGEE. The length of the CDR3 is 14 residues. CDR3 sequence (DNA): TGTGCCAGCAGCGTAGCGTACAGGGGAAGCGGCTACACCTTC. This gives the protein CASSVAYRGSGYTF.

This clonotype was observed once. The rearrangement links TRBV6-2 or TRBV6-3 to TRBJ2-5, with TRBD1 as a possible D gene (6 bases). This CDR3 comprises 14 residues. Germline lookup yields CDR1 MNHEY and CDR2 SVGEGT. V was shortened by 3 bases and J by 5 bases, with 13 bases between the two germline ends. CDR3 protein: CASSYLWGLETQYF. CDR3 in DNA: TGTGCCAGCAGTTATCTCTGGGGGCTGGAGACCCAGTACTTC.

This clonotype showed up just a few times. One end of the junction varies from germline; a read error may be responsible. The V and J genes are TRBV12-3 or TRBV12-4 and TRBJ2-1; TRBD1 agrees at 9 bases. This CDR3 is built from 20 residues. The CDR3 DNA reads as TGTGCCAGCAGTCCCGGAACGGGACAGGGCTCATTGAGCTCCTACAATGAGAAGTTCTTC. This encodes CASSPGTGQGSLSSYNEKFF.

The chain joins TRBV5-5 to TRBJ2-2; 10 nucleotides match TRBD2. This CDR3 comprises 16 residues. V trimming: 4 bases; J trimming: 7 bases; junction bases outside the gene matches: 10. CDR1 is SGHKS and CDR2 is YYEKEE in the germline V gene (reference sequence). The chain's CDR3 is CASSLSGGSYIGELFF. Here the CDR3 DNA reads TGTGCCAGCAGCCTTAGCGGGGGGAGTTATATCGGGGAGCTGTTTTTT.

This rearrangement joins TRBV27 to TRBJ2-7; D ambiguous. CDR1 and CDR2 (germline): MNHEY, SMNVEV (reference sequence). V lost 4 bases, J lost 2 bases, and 15 bases lay in between. The CDR3 is made up of 15 amino acids. Written as DNA, the CDR3 is TGTGCCAGCAGTTCCCTTGGTAAAGCCACCTACGAGCAGTACTTC. It yields the protein CASSSLGKATYEQYF.

This clonotype came up many times. The chain uses TRBV7-9 and TRBJ1-1; no definite D call. V was shortened by 5 bases and J by 5 bases, with 12 bases between the two germline ends. Germline V CDR1 and CDR2: SEHNR, FQNEAQ (reference sequence). This CDR3 has 13 amino acids. CDR3 region: CASSLQTGTEAFF. CDR3 bases: TGTGCCAGCAGCCTCCAAACGGGGACTGAAGCTTTCTTT. Based on the CDR3 plus reference TRBV7-9 and TRBJ1-1, the full variable domain is DTGVSQNPRHKITKRGQNVTFRCDPISEHNRLYWYRQTLGQGPEFLTYFQNEAQLEKSRLLSDRFSAERPKGSFSTLEIQRTEQGDSAMYLCASSLQTGTEAFFGQGTRLTVV.

This clonotype has only one observation. No conserved phenylalanine or tryptophan ends this CDR3, so it is likely a read error. The chain has TRBV6-5 and TRBJ1-5; maybe TRBD1 (6 bases). The germline V and J ends were trimmed by 6 bases and 3 bases, with 9 bases remaining between them. The germline CDR1 and CDR2 sequences are MNHEY and SVGAGI. The CDR3 has 13 amino acids. CDR3 sequence: CASSYRVNQPQHY. In nucleotides, the CDR3 is TGTGCCAGCAGCTACAGGGTCAATCAGCCCCAGCATTAT.

With regard to this clonotype: Possible read error: a much larger clone is one base away. This chain connects TRBV12-3 or TRBV12-4 to TRBJ2-5; D is possibly TRBD2 (5 bases). The CDR3 is 13 amino acids. In DNA form, the CDR3 reads TGTGCCAGCAGCCGTTGGGGTGGGGAGACCCAGGACTTC. It codes for CASSRWGGETQDF.